This passage covers 6 T cell receptor beta chains from one sample sequenced in a study of blood T cell repertoires in COVID-19. Repertoires were generated with immunoSEQ multiplex PCR, while TCRdb's copy carries only in-frame clones and drops some. The data hold about 42,000 clones, with 60% to 80% observed a single time. Sequenced material: peripheral blood. The receptors derive from an older woman with acute or convalescent COVID-19.

The sample holds one count of this clone. The rearrangement uses TRBV7-2 and TRBJ2-3; D is possibly TRBD2 (6 bases). The V end was cut by 6 bases, the J end by 7 bases, with 11 bases between. CDR1 and CDR2 from the germline V gene are SGHTA and FQGNSA. This CDR3 comprises 12 residues. This chain's CDR3 is CASSPGLYTQYF. The CDR3 coding sequence is TGTGCCAGCAGTCCGGGACTCTATACGCAGTATTTT.

The rearrangement joins TRBV30 to TRBJ2-7; no clear D gene. This CDR3 region has 14 residues. Germline lookup yields CDR1 GTSNPN and CDR2 SVGIG (reference sequence). The ends were cut back, 2 bases at V and 0 bases at J, with 11 bases in the middle. CDR3 sequence (DNA): TGTGCCTGGAGTCTCAGCGCGAGCTCCTACGAGCAGTACTTC. It specifies CAWSLSASSYEQYF.

This chain links TRBV30 with TRBJ1-4; no reliable D call. Germline V gene lookup returns CDR1 GTSNPN and CDR2 SVGIG (reference sequence). The CDR3 contains 14 residues. V lost 2 bases to trimming and J lost 0 bases, with 7 bases between them. CDR3 bases: TGTGCCTGGAGTCGAGCTACAACTAATGAAAAACTGTTTTTT. The encoded protein is CAWSRATTNEKLFF.

The CDR3 nucleotides read TGTGCCAGTAGTGTACGGACAGGGACCTCCTACAATGAGCAGTTCTTC. It yields the protein CASSVRTGTSYNEQFF. V gene TRBV19 combines with J gene TRBJ2-1, with 8 bases fitting TRBD1. CDR3 size: 16 residues. Germline V CDR1 and CDR2: LNHDA, SQIVND (reference sequence). V was pared by 5 bases and J by 0 bases, with 6 bases of the junction left unmatched.

This sequence joins TRBV5-4 and TRBJ2-1; 7 bases fit TRBD1. Germline V CDR1 and CDR2: SGHNT, YYREEE (reference sequence). The J segment lost 0 bases and the V segment lost 4 bases, leaving 4 bases of the junction unmatched. CDR3 length equals 15 residues. The CDR3 reads CASSQDRNSYNEQFF. CDR3 nucleotide sequence: TGTGCCAGCAGCCAGGACAGGAACTCCTACAATGAGCAGTTCTTC.

The CDR3 here is CASSFHRIHEQYF. The DNA of the CDR3 is TGTGCCAGCAGTTTTCACAGGATCCACGAGCAGTACTTC. This rearrangement joins TRBV12-3 or TRBV12-4 to TRBJ2-7; D may be TRBD1 (5 bases). V was cut by 3 bases and J by 5 bases, with 11 bases left in between. The CDR3 runs to 13 residues.